A selection of T cell receptor beta chains follows, all from one sample in a study of blood T cells in healthy people across ages. In TCRdb, the 5' RACE reads were re-called with MiXCR into one record per CDR3 protein. Among approximately 1,700,000 distinct CDR3 sequences listed, about two fifths were seen once. Material: blood. Every receptor here comes from a human donor in good health. Each CDR3 is given with its conserved first and last residue. A D gene is named only where the DNA matches it firmly. Expanded clones are given a class, and other clones once, few, many or no size at all.

J | V | size | D | CDR3 | DNA
TRBJ1-2 | TRBV6-5 | few | TRBD1 | CASSLTGLGDGYTF | TGTGCCAGCAGCTTGACAGGGCTCGGGGATGGCTACACCTTC
TRBJ1-1 | TRBV7-2 | few | NA | CASSLVATQPFF | TGTGCCAGCAGCTTAGTTGCGACTCAACCTTTCTTT
TRBJ1-2 | TRBV20-1 | few | NA | CSASDGGYGYTF | TGCAGTGCTAGCGACGGCGGCTATGGCTACACCTTC
TRBJ1-2 | TRBV6-5 | few | NA | CASSYSEGLGYYTF | TGTGCCAGCAGTTACTCGGAGGGTTTGGGCTACTACACCTTC
TRBJ1-4 | TRBV4-3 | NA | TRBD1 | CASSQTGANNEKLFF | TGCGCCAGCAGCCAAACAGGGGCCAATAATGAAAAACTGTTTTTT
TRBJ2-3 | TRBV2 | NA | NA | CATPGLTDTQYF | TGTGCCACCCCGGGACTCACAGATACGCAGTATTTT
TRBJ2-3 | TRBV7-7 | NA | NA | CASSPRGSGYSTDTQYF | TGTGCCAGCAGCCCCCGGGGGTCAGGGTACAGCACAGATACGCAGTATTTT
TRBJ2-5 | TRBV7-8 | NA | NA | CASSPQLWGEETQYF | TGTGCCAGCAGCCCCCAATTGTGGGGGGAAGAGACCCAGTACTTC
TRBJ2-1 | TRBV5-1 | few | TRBD2 | CASSLPDLPTSGGDYNEQFF | TGCGCCAGCAGCCTCCCGGACCTTCCGACTAGCGGGGGAGATTACAATGAGCAGTTCTTC
TRBJ1-4 | TRBV27 | few | NA | CASSFSRVEKLFF | TGTGCCAGCAGTTTCTCTAGGGTCGAAAAACTGTTTTTT
TRBJ2-1 | TRBV5-6 | NA | NA | CASRKGGTNEQFF | TGTGCCAGCAGGAAAGGGGGTACGAATGAGCAGTTCTTC
TRBJ1-2 | TRBV12-3/TRBV12-4 | many | NA | CASSPGIYGYTF | TGTGCCAGCAGTCCAGGGATCTATGGCTACACCTTC
TRBJ2-5 | TRBV24-1 | NA | TRBD1 | CATSDPTGGLQETQYF | TGTGCCACCAGTGACCCGACAGGGGGCTTACAAGAGACCCAGTACTTC
TRBJ1-1 | TRBV6-1 | NA | NA | CASSEQGRGTEAFF | TGTGCCAGCAGTGAGCAAGGTAGAGGGACTGAAGCTTTCTTT
TRBJ1-3 | TRBV6-1 | NA | NA | CASSEVAGHSGNTVYF | TGTGCCAGCAGTGAAGTCGCCGGACATTCGGGAAACACCGTATATTTT
TRBJ1-1 | TRBV12-3/TRBV12-4 | NA | NA | CASSLGLGRDTEAFF | TGTGCCAGCAGTTTAGGTTTAGGCAGGGACACTGAAGCTTTCTTT
TRBJ1-5 | TRBV6-2/TRBV6-3 | few | TRBD1 | CASRQPLTGNSNQPQHF | TGTGCCAGCAGGCAACCTTTGACAGGGAACAGCAATCAGCCCCAGCATTTT
TRBJ2-5 | TRBV9 | few | NA | CASSVSVKETQYF | TGTGCCAGCAGCGTTTCCGTCAAAGAGACCCAGTACTTC
TRBJ2-1 | TRBV6-1 | many | NA | CASSARTANEQFF | TGTGCCAGCAGTGCCCGGACAGCCAATGAGCAGTTCTTC
TRBJ2-1 | TRBV3-1 | NA | NA | CASSQREGYNEQFF | TGTGCCAGCAGCCAAAGGGAAGGCTACAATGAGCAGTTCTTC
TRBJ1-5 | TRBV18 | NA | TRBD1 | CASSGRTGNQPQHF | TGTGCCAGCTCAGGACGGACAGGGAACCAGCCCCAGCATTTT
TRBJ2-4 | TRBV10-3 | NA | NA | CAISREGQSARYF | TGTGCCATCAGTAGGGAAGGGCAAAGCGCCCGGTACTTC
TRBJ2-7 | TRBV12-5 | NA | NA | CASGWNTPVYEQYF | TGTGCTAGTGGTTGGAATACGCCGGTCTACGAGCAGTACTTC
TRBJ2-1 | TRBV14 | few | TRBD1 | CASSQGIQGAAQEQFF | TGTGCCAGCAGCCAAGGGATACAGGGGGCGGCCCAGGAGCAGTTCTTC
TRBJ2-7 | TRBV9 | few | TRBD1 | CASSPHLRDRVYPPLCEQYF | TGTGCCAGCAGCCCCCATCTCCGGGACAGGGTGTATCCCCCTCTTTGCGAGCAGTACTTC
TRBJ2-7 | TRBV20-1 | few | NA | CSARGANRDIIYYEQYF | TGCAGTGCTAGGGGGGCCAACCGGGACATCATTTACTACGAGCAGTACTTC
TRBJ2-6 | TRBV4-1 | few | TRBD1 | CASSQEGAGGFSGANVLTF | TGCGCCAGCAGCCAAGAAGGGGCAGGGGGATTCTCTGGGGCCAACGTCCTGACTTTC
TRBJ2-1 | TRBV7-8 | few | TRBD2 | CASSQLAGAHNEQFF | TGTGCCAGCAGCCAGCTAGCGGGGGCTCACAATGAGCAGTTCTTC
TRBJ2-5 | TRBV2 | NA | NA | CVSSEVDQYF | TGTGTCAGCAGTGAAGTCGACCAGTACTTC
TRBJ2-7 | TRBV18 | few | NA | CASSPWKDSYEQYF | TGTGCCAGCTCACCTTGGAAGGATAGCTACGAGCAGTACTTC
TRBJ2-5 | TRBV7-9 | few | TRBD2 | CASSLGVAGGPETQYF | TGTGCCAGCAGCTTAGGAGTAGCGGGGGGGCCGGAGACCCAGTACTTC
TRBJ2-3 | TRBV29-1 | NA | NA | CSVAGVLGTDTQYF | TGCAGCGTTGCGGGGGTGCTCGGCACAGATACGCAGTATTTT
TRBJ2-5 | TRBV15 | NA | TRBD2 | CATSTDRLAGLQETQYF | TGTGCCACCAGCACCGACCGACTAGCGGGGCTACAAGAGACCCAGTACTTC
TRBJ2-2 | TRBV2 | few | NA | CASSEWDPGTGELFF | TGTGCCAGCAGTGAATGGGACCCTGGCACCGGGGAGCTGTTTTTT
TRBJ1-4 | TRBV5-6 | few | NA | CASSTSTQGRSEKLFF | TGTGCCAGCAGCACCTCAACCCAGGGACGGAGTGAAAAACTGTTTTTT
TRBJ1-2 | TRBV4-3 | NA | NA | CASSQDAREAYGYTF | TGCGCCAGCAGCCAAGATGCCAGGGAGGCCTATGGCTACACCTTC
TRBJ2-1 | TRBV6-4 | few | NA | CASSSLGGRQFF | TGTGCCAGCTCGTCACTGGGGGGCCGGCAGTTCTTC
TRBJ2-3 | TRBV7-9 | NA | NA | CASSSGPTDTRYF | TGTGCCAGCAGCTCGGGACCCACAGATACGCGGTATTTT
TRBJ1-2 | TRBV29-1 | NA | TRBD1 | CNADRVDGYTF | TGCAACGCGGACAGGGTCGATGGCTACACCTTC
TRBJ1-6 | TRBV4-3 | NA | NA | CASSQDRGTSSPLHF | TGCGCCAGCAGCCAAGATCGAGGTACCTCATCACCCCTCCACTTT
TRBJ2-3 | TRBV7-3 | few | NA | CAGSRGTDTQYF | TGTGCCGGCAGTCGGGGCACAGATACGCAGTATTTT
TRBJ2-3 | TRBV4-3 | NA | NA | CASSQVRTGTDTQYF | TGCGCCAGCAGCCAAGTACGCACAGGCACAGATACGCAGTATTTT
TRBJ2-5 | TRBV9 | few | TRBD1 | CASSDDRDRVQETQYF | TGTGCCAGCAGCGACGACCGGGACAGGGTACAAGAGACCCAGTACTTC
TRBJ2-7 | TRBV6-5 | NA | TRBD1 | CASGQGQYEQYF | TGTGCCAGCGGACAGGGACAATACGAGCAGTACTTC
TRBJ2-2 | TRBV7-7 | NA | NA | CASGTGKTGELFF | TGTGCCAGCGGGACTGGAAAGACCGGGGAGCTGTTTTTT
TRBJ1-1 | TRBV4-2 | NA | NA | CASSRPRVNTEAFF | TGTGCCAGCAGCCGGCCCAGGGTGAACACTGAAGCTTTCTTT
TRBJ2-3 | TRBV4-1 | NA | TRBD1 | CASSQGTGREVETQYF | TGCGCCAGCAGCCAGGGGACAGGCAGGGAGGTAGAGACCCAGTATTTT
TRBJ1-1 | TRBV6-6 | NA | NA | CASSYDRLGRGEAFF | TGTGCCAGCAGTTACGATAGGTTAGGGAGAGGTGAAGCTTTCTTT
TRBJ2-4 | TRBV10-3 | NA | TRBD1 | CAISGQGTSNTAKNIQYF | TGTGCCATCAGTGGACAGGGGACATCTAATACAGCCAAAAACATTCAGTACTTC
TRBJ1-2 | TRBV5-6 | NA | NA | CASWPGGRDYGYTF | TGTGCCAGCTGGCCGGGCGGCAGAGACTATGGCTACACCTTC
TRBJ1-6 | TRBV12-3/TRBV12-4 | few | NA | CASSFQGINSPLHF | TGTGCCAGCAGTTTTCAGGGGATTAATTCACCCCTCCACTTT
TRBJ1-2 | TRBV12-3/TRBV12-4 | NA | NA | CASSPLRTGLGYTF | TGTGCCAGCAGCCCTCTTCGGACGGGGCTGGGCTACACCTTC
TRBJ1-1 | TRBV7-2 | NA | NA | CASSPTGTYRVNTEAFF | TGTGCCAGCAGCCCCACCGGGACCTACAGGGTGAACACTGAAGCTTTCTTT
TRBJ2-1 | TRBV7-8 | NA | TRBD2 | CASSLAWLAGETYYNEQFF | TGTGCCAGCAGCTTAGCGTGGCTAGCGGGGGAGACCTACTACAATGAGCAGTTCTTC